A single sample is the source of the 25 T cell receptor beta chains below, sequenced in a study of cytomegalovirus exposure and HLA in healthy donors. The PCR ran on 60 Vbeta and 13 Jbeta primers. Repertoires were generated with immunoSEQ multiplex PCR, while TCRdb's copy carries only in-frame clones and drops some. This repertoire shows fewer than 200,000 clones, around 80% found once; its top ten account for roughly 0.69%. Specimen: PBMCs. The receptors were sampled from a woman aged 18-30 years in good health and CMV-seronegative.

CDR3 sequence: CAWTSRNEQFF. As DNA, the CDR3 is TGTGCCTGGACCTCCCGCAATGAGCAGTTCTTC. The V call is TRBV30, the J call TRBJ2-1; D remains unclear. The CDR3 is made up of 11 amino acids. Germline CDR1 and CDR2: GTSNPN and SVGIG (reference sequence). V lost 4 bases, J lost 6 bases, and 7 bases lay in between.

J is TRBJ2-1 and V is TRBV13; D unresolved. The CDR3 extends over 15 amino acids. The germline CDR1 and CDR2 sequences are PRHDT and FYEKMQ (reference sequence). With 6 bases removed from V and 5 bases from J, the gap between germline ends came to 17 bases. The CDR3 region is CASSYVRFWHNEQFF. In nucleotides, the CDR3 is TGTGCCAGCAGTTACGTTCGTTTCTGGCACAATGAGCAGTTCTTC. The entire variable domain, with the rest obtained from reference TRBV13 and TRBJ2-1, is as follows: AAGVIQSPRHLIKEKRETATLKCYPIPRHDTVYWYQQGPGQDPQFLISFYEKMQSDKGSIPDRFSAQQFSDYHSELNMSSLELGDSALYFCASSYVRFWHNEQFFGPGTRLTVL.

This clone was seen a single time. The rearrangement joins TRBV2 to TRBJ1-2; no reliable D call. Between the trimmed V and J ends, which lost 8 bases and 7 bases, there was a span of 8 bases. The CDR3 is made up of 10 amino acids. Germline-derived CDR1 and CDR2 are SNHLY and FYNNEI. The DNA of the CDR3 is TGTGCCAGCCCAACGGTTGGCTACACCTTC. Translating it yields CASPTVGYTF.

The chain has TRBV4-2 and TRBJ2-3, with 8 positions matching TRBD1. Per the germline V gene, CDR1 is LGHNA and CDR2 is YNFKEQ. With 1 base clipped from V and 1 base from J, the junction kept 4 bases outside the gene matches. The CDR3 is 16 residues long. The CDR3 loop is CASSQVGQGGTDTQYF. The DNA of the CDR3 is TGTGCCAGCAGCCAAGTTGGACAGGGCGGCACAGATACGCAGTATTTT.

This clone appeared once. The rearrangement uses TRBV7-6 and TRBJ2-1; 8 bases are a match to TRBD2. J was trimmed by 12 bases and V by 5 bases; bases with no gene match: 15. CDR1 is SGHVS, CDR2 FNYEAQ, per germline. This CDR3 spans 15 amino acids. The CDR3: CASSRLASPFPGQFF. CDR3 nucleotide sequence: TGTGCCAGCAGCCGACTAGCGAGCCCCTTTCCGGGGCAGTTCTTC.

The CDR3: CASRVGGGRDYGYTF. In DNA form, the CDR3 reads TGTGCCAGCAGGGTCGGGGGGGGTCGTGACTATGGCTACACCTTC. V and J are TRBV5-4 and TRBJ1-2, with D possibly being TRBD1 (5 bases). CDR3 length equals 15 residues. V lost 5 bases, J lost 3 bases, and 17 bases lay in between. Germline V CDR1 and CDR2: SGHNT, YYREEE (reference sequence).

CDR3 bases: TGTGCCAGCAGTGACTCAAATGTGAGCGTTCGGCGGAGAATACGTTACGAGCAGTACTTC. Translated, it gives CASSDSNVSVRRRIRYEQYF. This chain joins TRBV6-4 and TRBJ2-7; D is undetermined. The CDR3 consists of 20 residues. V lost 0 bases and J 4 bases, leaving 28 bases between the germline ends. Germline-derived CDR1 and CDR2 are MRHNA and SNTAGT.

This clone was counted only a few times. The chain carries TRBV5-1 and TRBJ2-1, with TRBD2 matching 9 bases. The CDR3 extends over 14 amino acids. Germline CDR1 and CDR2: SGHRS and YFSETQ. V shed 4 bases and J 8 bases; nucleotides not matched to a gene: 7. The CDR3 nucleotides read TGCGCCAGCAGCCGAAGCGGGAGGTTCGATGAGCAGTTCTTC. It is translated as CASSRSGRFDEQFF.

This chain joins TRBV27 and TRBJ2-1, with 8 bases matching TRBD2. Germline loops: CDR1 MNHEY, CDR2 SMNVEV (reference sequence). The V segment lost 4 bases and the J segment 4 bases; nucleotides outside the gene matches: 6. The CDR3 runs to 15 residues. CDR3 sequence: CASSYAGGAYNEQFF. For the CDR3, the DNA is TGTGCCAGCAGTTACGCGGGAGGAGCTTACAATGAGCAGTTCTTC.

The chain is built from TRBV6-4 and TRBJ2-6; no reliable D call. Germline assignment: CDR1 MRHNA and CDR2 SNTAGT. The CDR3 covers 16 residues. Trimming left V 0 bases short and J 2 bases short, with 8 bases between. CDR3 loop: CASSDSPETGANVLTF. The DNA of the CDR3 is TGTGCCAGCAGTGACTCCCCAGAAACTGGGGCCAACGTCCTGACTTTC.

The rearrangement uses TRBV5-5 and TRBJ2-7; D is unclear. Germline-derived CDR1 and CDR2 are SGHKS and YYEKEE (reference sequence). Trimming pared 0 bases from V and 2 bases from J, leaving 3 bases between. CDR3 length: 12 amino acids. This CDR3 reads CASSLVAYEQYF. The CDR3, as DNA: TGTGCCAGCAGCTTGGTAGCCTACGAGCAGTACTTC.

This chain joins TRBV4-3 and TRBJ1-4; no firm D call. Trimming removed 4 bases at V and 0 bases at J, with 21 bases between. The germline CDR1 and CDR2 sequences are LGHNA and YSLEER. The CDR3 is made up of 19 amino acids. The CDR3 DNA follows: TGCGCCAGCAGCCCCCACCCCCCGGGGATTGGTACAACTAATGAAAAACTGTTTTTT. The encoded protein is CASSPHPPGIGTTNEKLFF.

This clone was seen just once. The V gene is TRBV19, the J gene TRBJ1-2; no reliable D call. The CDR3 covers 15 residues. Trimming left V 4 bases short and J 4 bases short, with 16 bases between. The germline V gene encodes CDR1 LNHDA and CDR2 SQIVND (reference sequence). DNA for the CDR3: TGTGCCAGTAGTACTCCTTTAGCCCCCACCTATGGCTACACCTTC. Amino acids: CASSTPLAPTYGYTF.

The rearrangement uses TRBV6-5 and TRBJ1-1; D may be TRBD1 (5 bases). The CDR3 runs to 14 residues. Germline lookup yields CDR1 MNHEY and CDR2 SVGAGI. V was pared by 0 bases and J by 1 base, with 6 bases between. CDR3 protein: CASSYSQGNTEAFF. CDR3 in DNA: TGTGCCAGCAGTTACTCGCAGGGGAACACTGAAGCTTTCTTT.

Remarks on this clone: At one end, the junction sequence differs from germline, possibly due to a read error. The chain joins TRBV7-9 to TRBJ2-6; D remains unclear. Germline lookup yields CDR1 SEHNR and CDR2 FQNEAQ (reference sequence). The CDR3 is 15 amino acids. The CDR3 nucleotides read TGTTCCAGCAGCTTAGCTCTTGCTGGGGCCAACGTCCTGACTTTC. Protein sequence: CSSSLALAGANVLTF.

The chain combines TRBV28 with TRBJ2-7, with 8 bases identical to TRBD1. The germline gives CDR1 MDHEN, CDR2 SYDVKM. The V segment lost 5 bases and the J segment 0 bases; nucleotides outside the gene matches: 6. This CDR3 has 15 residues. The CDR3 coding sequence is TGTGCCAGCAGTACGGTAGGGACAGGCTCCTACGAGCAGTACTTC. As protein: CASSTVGTGSYEQYF.

The CDR3 DNA reads TGCGCCAGCAGGAAGACAGGGGGGTCGGAAAAACTGTTTTTT. This gives the protein CASRKTGGSEKLFF. The genes are TRBV5-1 and TRBJ1-4; 9 positions match TRBD1. V gave up 5 bases and J gave up 8 bases; unmatched junction bases: 7. The V gene's germline CDR1 is SGHRS and CDR2 YFSETQ. This CDR3 contains 14 residues.

DNA of the CDR3: TGTGCCAGCAGCATTAGCGCCACAGATACGCAGTATTTT. Translating gives CASSISATDTQYF. The gene calls are TRBV28 and TRBJ2-3, with D perhaps TRBD2 (5 bases). This CDR3 is 13 amino acids long. Germline CDR1 MDHEN, CDR2 SYDVKM. V was pared by 6 bases and J by 2 bases, with 9 bases between.

The chain recombines TRBV18 with TRBJ2-7, with 8 bases identical to TRBD2. The CDR3 totals 12 residues. V lost 3 bases to trimming and J lost 10 bases; unmatched junction nucleotides: 5. Germline-derived CDR1 and CDR2 are KGHSH and LQKENI. The CDR3 bases are TGTGCCAGCTCACCGGAGCGGGAGAGTCAGTACTTC. It encodes CASSPERESQYF.

The rearrangement uses TRBV2 and TRBJ2-1; D is perhaps TRBD2 (6 bases). The V end lost 6 bases, the J end lost 6 bases, and 6 bases lay between the germline ends. The CDR3 sequence is 11 residues long. Germline assignment: CDR1 SNHLY and CDR2 FYNNEI. The CDR3 loop reads CASRLANEQFF. The CDR3 coding sequence is TGTGCCAGCAGACTAGCCAATGAGCAGTTCTTC. Full variable domain (missing parts from reference TRBV2 and TRBJ2-1): EPEVTQTPSHQVTQMGQEVILRCVPISNHLYFYWYRQILGQKVEFLVSFYNNEISEKSEIFDDQFSVERPDGSNFTLKIRSTKLEDSAMYFCASRLANEQFFGPGTRLTVL.

The V and J genes are TRBV28 and TRBJ2-7; 9 bases align to TRBD1. V shed 5 bases and J 3 bases; nucleotides not matched to a gene: 5. Looked up from germline, CDR1 is MDHEN and CDR2 is SYDVKM. CDR3 length: 14 residues. CDR3 bases: TGTGCCAGCAGTCAAACAGGGGGCGGCTACGAGCAGTACTTC. It translates to CASSQTGGGYEQYF.

The chain has TRBV4-3 and TRBJ2-7, with a weak D call TRBD1 (6 bases). The CDR3 runs to 18 residues. Germline V lookup: CDR1 LGHNA, CDR2 YSLEER. V shed 4 bases and J shed 5 bases, with 27 bases lying between them. The CDR3 sequence: CASSRYLDVTGWGNEQYF. CDR3 bases: TGCGCCAGCAGCCGCTATTTGGATGTTACAGGGTGGGGGAACGAGCAGTACTTC.

This clone was found a few times. The genes are TRBV9 and TRBJ1-3; TRBD1 agrees at 7 bases. This CDR3 is built from 14 residues. Germline-derived CDR1 and CDR2 are SGDLS and YYNGEE. V was pared by 3 bases and J by 4 bases, with 4 bases of the junction left unmatched. The CDR3 sequence: CASSDRTGGNTIYF. In DNA, the CDR3 is TGTGCCAGCAGCGACCGGACAGGAGGAAACACCATATATTTT.

The chain couples TRBV10-3 to TRBJ2-1; 10 positions agree with TRBD1. CDR3 length: 16 amino acids. Trimming at V came to 0 bases and at J to 5 bases, leaving 4 bases not matched to a gene. Germline CDR1 ENHRY, CDR2 SYGVKD. This CDR3 is CAISESQDRGNNEQFF. CDR3 sequence (DNA): TGTGCCATCAGTGAGTCTCAGGACAGGGGGAACAATGAGCAGTTCTTC.

The V gene is TRBV5-4, the J gene TRBJ1-2; D unclear. CDR1 and CDR2 (germline): SGHNT, YYREEE (reference sequence). CDR3 length: 13 residues. Trimming removed 2 bases at V and 6 bases at J, with 11 bases between. The CDR3 is CASSLEGRDGYTF. CDR3 in DNA: TGTGCCAGCAGCTTAGAAGGGCGGGATGGCTACACCTTC.